A few counts support the clone carrying this T cell receptor beta chain. This record belongs to a study of blood T cell repertoires in COVID-19. Study-level information: COVID-19 samples, acute and convalescent, were from the United States, Italy and Spain. In each case, the material was cDNA or gDNA derived from T cells, B-cell-depleted T cells, or PBMCs.

Trimming took 4 bases from V and 7 from J, leaving 20 bases between them. The CDR3 length is 17 residues. Germline values: CDR1 KGHSH, CDR2 LQKENI. Per the original data handling: Estimated nucleated cell counts came from reference gene primer amplification. Profiled with immunoSEQ multiplex PCR; TCRdb holds only in-frame clones, not every one. The D gene and trimming were derived from the DNA, and the V and J assignments and clone size from that table. The sample records about 93,000 clones, roughly 80% being singletons. The chain uses TRBV18 and TRBJ1-6; a weak D match, TRBD1 (6 bases). The TCR originated in a human donor in a cohort sampled during active COVID-19. Sequencing used peripheral blood. Here the CDR3 reads CASSQSYGPGANSPLHF. The DNA for the CDR3 is TGTGCCAGCTCACAATCCTACGGGCCAGGGGCCAATTCACCCCTCCACTTT.